The present T cell receptor beta chain was sequenced within a study of OX40 agonist ivuxolimab in advanced cancers. Overall study context: Patients enrolled in dose escalation were diagnosed with hepatocellular carcinoma, melanoma, renal cell or head and neck cancer.

V lost 3 bases and J lost 1, with 7 bases in between. Germline values: CDR1 SNHLY, CDR2 FYNNEI. The CDR3 consists of 14 residues. Only in-frame clones appear in the TCRdb table, and some are missing; sequencing was by immunoSEQ multiplex PCR. The table records some 67,000 clones, approximately 90% of them present only once. This receptor was identified in an adult with an advanced solid tumor such as melanoma, head and neck, liver or kidney cancer. Source: CD4+ or CD8+ T cells sorted from blood, taken in a trial of the OX40 agonist ivuxolimab. The V call is TRBV2, the J call TRBJ2-4, with D unresolved. In nucleotides, the CDR3 is TGTGCCAGCAGTGATGAGGTGGCCAAAAACATTCAGTACTTC. Encoded protein: CASSDEVAKNIQYF.